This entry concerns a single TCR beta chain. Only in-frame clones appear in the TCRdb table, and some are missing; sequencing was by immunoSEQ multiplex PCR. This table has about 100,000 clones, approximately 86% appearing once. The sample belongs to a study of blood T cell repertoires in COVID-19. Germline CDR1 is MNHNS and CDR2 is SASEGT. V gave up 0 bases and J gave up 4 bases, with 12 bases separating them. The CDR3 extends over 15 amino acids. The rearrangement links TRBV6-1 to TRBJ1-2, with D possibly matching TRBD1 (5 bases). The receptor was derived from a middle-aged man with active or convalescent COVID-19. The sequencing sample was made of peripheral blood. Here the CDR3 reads CASSEAQGAGYGYTF. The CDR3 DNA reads TGTGCCAGCAGTGAAGCCCAGGGCGCAGGCTATGGCTACACCTTC.